Sequencing of this T cell receptor beta chain was carried out in a study of T cells in localized non-small cell lung cancer. Method: immunoSEQ multiplex PCR; TCRdb's copy keeps in-frame clones and lacks some. The sample contains 8,500 to 14,000 clones, 29% of which appear only once. CDR1 and CDR2 from the germline V gene are GTSNPN and SVGIG (reference sequence). The CDR3 is made up of 17 amino acids. The V and J ends lost 2 bases and 5 bases respectively, with 19 bases between them. In its sample, this clone was seen a few times. Its matching antigen is unknown. Study-level findings and limits: In adjacent lung appeared a median 57 of the top 100 tumor clones. Multi-region tumor sequencing was not done, so intratumor heterogeneity could not be excluded. Increased T cell density in blood showed an association with longer overall survival.

The V call is TRBV30, the J call TRBJ1-6; a weak D match, TRBD1 (5 bases). Specimen: lung tumor tissue, collected before any cancer treatment. This TCR was recovered from a man aged 40-75 years with stage I lung adenocarcinoma. For the CDR3, the DNA is TGTGCCTGGAGTCCTAACCTCCCGGGACGGAATAATTCACCCCTCCACTTT. This gives the protein CAWSPNLPGRNNSPLHF.